A selection of T cell receptor beta chains follows, all from one sample in a study of shared clonotypes between healthy human individuals. Method: immunoSEQ multiplex PCR; TCRdb's copy keeps in-frame clones and lacks some. The repertoire includes roughly 2 million clones, more than 90% of them detected once, and 0.13% sits in the top ten. The specimen was naive CD4+ T cells sorted from blood. The receptors were gathered from a young man in good health. Both conserved end residues are part of each CDR3. The D gene is left open where the match is weak. A clone size is listed for some rows: how often the clone was seen (once, few, many), or a class if it is expanded.

d_call: .; v_call: TRBV27; clone_size: .; j_call: TRBJ2-1; cdr3_aa: CASSFQGGSYNEQFF; cdr3_nt: TGTGCCAGCAGTTTCCAGGGGGGCTCCTACAATGAGCAGTTCTTC
d_call: TRBD1; v_call: TRBV11-2; clone_size: .; j_call: TRBJ1-6; cdr3_aa: CASSPKTGVPYNSPLHF; cdr3_nt: TGTGCCAGCAGCCCAAAGACAGGGGTTCCCTATAATTCACCCCTCCACTTT
d_call: TRBD2; v_call: TRBV30; clone_size: .; j_call: TRBJ2-1; cdr3_aa: CAWTAGVYNEQFF; cdr3_nt: TGTGCCTGGACAGCGGGGGTCTACAATGAGCAGTTCTTC
d_call: .; v_call: TRBV5-6; clone_size: .; j_call: TRBJ2-5; cdr3_aa: CASSLVAQETQYF; cdr3_nt: TGTGCCAGCAGCCTCGTGGCCCAAGAGACCCAGTACTTC
d_call: .; v_call: TRBV7-2; clone_size: .; j_call: TRBJ1-4; cdr3_aa: CASSTRQNNEKLFF; cdr3_nt: TGTGCCAGCAGCACTAGACAGAATAATGAAAAACTGTTTTTT
d_call: .; v_call: TRBV6-6; clone_size: .; j_call: TRBJ2-2; cdr3_aa: CASLAKLNTGELFF; cdr3_nt: TGTGCCAGTTTAGCCAAATTGAACACCGGGGAGCTGTTTTTT
d_call: .; v_call: TRBV10-2; clone_size: .; j_call: TRBJ1-3; cdr3_aa: CASSESPGRTAFSGNTIYF; cdr3_nt: TGCGCCAGCAGTGAGTCCCCGGGACGGACCGCGTTCTCTGGAAACACCATATATTTT
d_call: TRBD1; v_call: TRBV18; clone_size: .; j_call: TRBJ2-7; cdr3_aa: CASSPGQEAYEQYF; cdr3_nt: TGTGCCAGCTCACCGGGACAGGAAGCCTACGAGCAGTACTTC
d_call: .; v_call: TRBV6-1; clone_size: .; j_call: TRBJ1-2; cdr3_aa: CASSEADRTYGYTF; cdr3_nt: TGTGCCAGCAGTGAAGCAGACAGGACCTATGGCTACACCTTC
d_call: TRBD1; v_call: TRBV14; clone_size: .; j_call: TRBJ2-2; cdr3_aa: CASSHWDRGLIGELFF; cdr3_nt: TGTGCCAGCAGCCATTGGGACAGGGGCCTTATTGGGGAGCTGTTTTTT
d_call: .; v_call: TRBV19; clone_size: .; j_call: TRBJ2-2; cdr3_aa: CASSGTGASPGELFF; cdr3_nt: TGTGCCAGTTCCGGGACCGGGGCCTCCCCTGGGGAGCTGTTTTTT
d_call: .; v_call: TRBV10-1; clone_size: .; j_call: TRBJ1-4; cdr3_aa: CASSESYRVNEKLFF; cdr3_nt: TGCGCCAGCAGTGAGTCTTACAGGGTAAATGAAAAACTGTTTTTT
d_call: .; v_call: TRBV29-1; clone_size: .; j_call: TRBJ2-2; cdr3_aa: CSVAPGSNTGELFF; cdr3_nt: TGCAGCGTTGCCCCGGGCTCCAACACCGGGGAGCTGTTTTTT
d_call: TRBD1; v_call: TRBV7-9; clone_size: .; j_call: TRBJ1-2; cdr3_aa: CASSRSGTGGRDGYTF; cdr3_nt: TGTGCCAGCAGCCGCTCCGGGACAGGGGGACGGGATGGCTACACCTTC
d_call: .; v_call: TRBV7-2; clone_size: .; j_call: TRBJ2-3; cdr3_aa: CASSLNSVASTDTQYF; cdr3_nt: TGTGCCAGCAGCTTAAATAGCGTTGCTAGCACAGATACGCAGTATTTT
d_call: .; v_call: TRBV28; clone_size: .; j_call: TRBJ1-5; cdr3_aa: CASSSPQPQHF; cdr3_nt: TGTGCCAGCAGTAGCCCGCAGCCCCAGCATTTT
d_call: .; v_call: TRBV5-1; clone_size: .; j_call: TRBJ2-7; cdr3_aa: CASSQNQEQYF; cdr3_nt: TGCGCCAGCAGCCAGAACCAAGAGCAGTACTTC
d_call: .; v_call: TRBV7-9; clone_size: .; j_call: TRBJ2-5; cdr3_aa: CASSLAQTLQETQYF; cdr3_nt: TGTGCCAGCAGCTTAGCGCAGACACTACAAGAGACCCAGTACTTC
d_call: TRBD2; v_call: TRBV5-1; clone_size: once; j_call: TRBJ2-7; cdr3_aa: CASSPDRGRASDGEQYF; cdr3_nt: TGCGCCAGCAGCCCGGATCGGGGGAGGGCCTCCGATGGTGAGCAGTACTTC
d_call: .; v_call: TRBV2; clone_size: .; j_call: TRBJ2-1; cdr3_aa: CASSEFRDTNEQFF; cdr3_nt: TGTGCCAGCAGTGAGTTTAGGGACACCAATGAGCAGTTCTTC
d_call: TRBD2; v_call: TRBV14; clone_size: .; j_call: TRBJ2-2; cdr3_aa: CASSQRAGGQTGELFF; cdr3_nt: TGTGCCAGCAGCCAAAGAGCGGGAGGGCAGACCGGGGAGCTGTTTTTT
d_call: .; v_call: TRBV28; clone_size: once; j_call: TRBJ1-2; cdr3_aa: CASSLTNYGYTF; cdr3_nt: TGTGCCAGCAGTTTAACTAACTATGGCTACACCTTC
d_call: .; v_call: TRBV19; clone_size: .; j_call: TRBJ1-2; cdr3_aa: CASSPSERSHGYTF; cdr3_nt: TGTGCCAGTAGCCCCTCCGAACGGTCGCATGGCTACACCTTC
d_call: .; v_call: TRBV7-9; clone_size: .; j_call: TRBJ1-2; cdr3_aa: CASSFQTAHYGYTF; cdr3_nt: TGTGCCAGCAGCTTTCAGACAGCGCACTATGGCTACACCTTC
d_call: TRBD2; v_call: TRBV6-1; clone_size: .; j_call: TRBJ2-7; cdr3_aa: CASSVGGGTYEQYF; cdr3_nt: TGTGCCAGCAGTGTCGGCGGGGGGACCTACGAGCAGTACTTC
d_call: .; v_call: TRBV28; clone_size: once; j_call: TRBJ2-7; cdr3_aa: CASSLIAPPTEQYF; cdr3_nt: TGTGCCAGCAGTTTAATTGCGCCACCCACCGAGCAGTACTTC
d_call: TRBD1; v_call: TRBV2; clone_size: once; j_call: TRBJ1-6; cdr3_aa: CASSSTGIKSPLHF; cdr3_nt: TGTGCCAGCAGTTCGACAGGGATAAAATCACCCCTCCACTTT
d_call: .; v_call: TRBV6-5; clone_size: .; j_call: TRBJ2-7; cdr3_aa: CASSYSLVPHVQYF; cdr3_nt: TGTGCCAGCAGTTACTCGCTGGTTCCCCATGTGCAGTACTTC
d_call: TRBD1; v_call: TRBV29-1; clone_size: once; j_call: TRBJ2-5; cdr3_aa: CSVDRGPLGTQYF; cdr3_nt: TGCAGCGTTGATAGGGGGCCTTTGGGGACCCAGTACTTC
d_call: .; v_call: TRBV5-4; clone_size: .; j_call: TRBJ1-2; cdr3_aa: CASAQDGFYGYTF; cdr3_nt: TGTGCCAGCGCTCAAGACGGCTTCTATGGCTACACCTTC
d_call: .; v_call: TRBV29-1; clone_size: .; j_call: TRBJ1-1; cdr3_aa: CSVVRQNTEAFF; cdr3_nt: TGCAGCGTTGTCCGACAGAACACTGAAGCTTTCTTT
d_call: TRBD2; v_call: TRBV28; clone_size: once; j_call: TRBJ2-1; cdr3_aa: CASSPVGTSPTLGDEQFF; cdr3_nt: TGTGCCAGCAGCCCGGTCGGGACTAGCCCAACCCTGGGGGATGAGCAGTTCTTC
d_call: .; v_call: TRBV5-1; clone_size: .; j_call: TRBJ1-2; cdr3_aa: CASTVIPGVVYGYTF; cdr3_nt: TGCGCCAGCACCGTTATTCCGGGGGTGGTCTATGGCTACACCTTC
d_call: TRBD1; v_call: TRBV7-8; clone_size: .; j_call: TRBJ1-6; cdr3_aa: CASSPFRDRAGSPLHF; cdr3_nt: TGTGCCAGCAGCCCATTCCGGGACAGGGCAGGATCACCCCTCCACTTT
d_call: .; v_call: TRBV21-1; clone_size: .; j_call: TRBJ1-2; cdr3_aa: CASSKKGDRRGGYTF; cdr3_nt: TGTGCCAGCAGCAAAAAGGGAGACAGGCGAGGTGGCTACACCTTC
d_call: .; v_call: TRBV18; clone_size: .; j_call: TRBJ1-3; cdr3_aa: CASSPTDSGNTIYF; cdr3_nt: TGTGCCAGCTCACCAACGGACTCTGGAAACACCATATATTTT
d_call: .; v_call: TRBV11-2; clone_size: .; j_call: TRBJ2-2; cdr3_aa: CASSFLGRGTGELFF; cdr3_nt: TGTGCCAGCAGCTTCCTTGGTAGGGGAACCGGGGAGCTGTTTTTT
d_call: TRBD1; v_call: TRBV10-3; clone_size: .; j_call: TRBJ1-2; cdr3_aa: CAISGGTGTGGFYGYTF; cdr3_nt: TGTGCCATCAGTGGGGGAACCGGGACAGGGGGTTTCTATGGCTACACCTTC
d_call: .; v_call: TRBV5-6; clone_size: .; j_call: TRBJ1-6; cdr3_aa: CASSLGTRDSYNSPLHF; cdr3_nt: TGTGCCAGCAGCTTGGGAACCAGGGACTCCTATAATTCACCCCTCCACTTT
d_call: .; v_call: TRBV5-4; clone_size: .; j_call: TRBJ2-2; cdr3_aa: CASSSRGSNTGELFF; cdr3_nt: TGTGCCAGCAGCTCAAGGGGTTCGAACACCGGGGAGCTGTTTTTT
d_call: .; v_call: TRBV7-8; clone_size: .; j_call: TRBJ2-2; cdr3_aa: CATLRAGLNTGELFF; cdr3_nt: TGTGCCACCTTACGGGCGGGACTGAACACCGGGGAGCTGTTTTTT
d_call: .; v_call: TRBV4-1; clone_size: .; j_call: TRBJ1-1; cdr3_aa: CASSQRNGGTEAFF; cdr3_nt: TGCGCCAGCAGCCAGAGAAACGGGGGTACTGAAGCTTTCTTT
d_call: .; v_call: TRBV1; clone_size: once; j_call: TRBJ2-7; cdr3_aa: CTSSQGPGEDTYEQYF; cdr3_nt: TGCACCAGCAGCCAAGGGCCGGGGGAAGACACCTACGAGCAGTACTTC
d_call: .; v_call: TRBV4-1; clone_size: .; j_call: TRBJ1-5; cdr3_aa: CASSQSRDRQPQHF; cdr3_nt: TGCGCCAGCAGCCAATCGAGGGATCGACAGCCCCAGCATTTT
d_call: .; v_call: TRBV5-4; clone_size: .; j_call: TRBJ1-4; cdr3_aa: CASSLRGDGTNEKLFF; cdr3_nt: TGTGCCAGCAGCTTGAGGGGGGACGGGACTAATGAAAAACTGTTTTTT
d_call: .; v_call: TRBV7-2; clone_size: .; j_call: TRBJ2-5; cdr3_aa: CASSLGVDETQYF; cdr3_nt: TGTGCCAGCAGCTTAGGGGTCGATGAGACCCAGTACTTC
d_call: .; v_call: TRBV28; clone_size: .; j_call: TRBJ1-2; cdr3_aa: CASSLSSYGYTF; cdr3_nt: TGTGCCAGCAGTTTATCATCGTATGGCTACACCTTC
d_call: TRBD2; v_call: TRBV9; clone_size: .; j_call: TRBJ2-5; cdr3_aa: CASSVGSSGGLEETQYF; cdr3_nt: TGTGCCAGCAGCGTAGGCTCTAGCGGGGGTCTCGAAGAGACCCAGTACTTC
d_call: TRBD1; v_call: TRBV5-1; clone_size: .; j_call: TRBJ2-7; cdr3_aa: CASSPGTGPEQYF; cdr3_nt: TGCGCCAGCAGCCCGGGGACAGGCCCCGAGCAGTACTTC
d_call: .; v_call: TRBV30; clone_size: .; j_call: TRBJ2-1; cdr3_aa: CAWSVRGARNNEQFF; cdr3_nt: TGTGCCTGGAGTGTACGGGGGGCGAGGAACAATGAGCAGTTCTTC
d_call: TRBD1; v_call: TRBV7-9; clone_size: .; j_call: TRBJ2-1; cdr3_aa: CASSFDRGRFDEQFF; cdr3_nt: TGTGCCAGCAGCTTCGACAGGGGGCGGTTCGATGAGCAGTTCTTC
d_call: .; v_call: TRBV10-3; clone_size: .; j_call: TRBJ2-1; cdr3_aa: CAISESGPRQYNEQFF; cdr3_nt: TGTGCCATCAGTGAGTCCGGACCTCGACAGTACAATGAGCAGTTCTTC
d_call: TRBD2; v_call: TRBV5-4; clone_size: .; j_call: TRBJ2-1; cdr3_aa: CASSLEASGSNEQFF; cdr3_nt: TGTGCCAGCAGCTTGGAGGCTAGCGGGAGCAATGAGCAGTTCTTC
d_call: TRBD2; v_call: TRBV6-1; clone_size: .; j_call: TRBJ2-7; cdr3_aa: CATYRTSGIYEQYF; cdr3_nt: TGTGCCACATACCGGACTAGCGGGATCTACGAGCAGTACTTC
d_call: .; v_call: TRBV7-2; clone_size: once; j_call: TRBJ1-3; cdr3_aa: CASSPGGGGNTIYF; cdr3_nt: TGTGCCAGCAGTCCCGGCGGGGGTGGAAACACCATATATTTT